This entry is about one T cell receptor beta chain. The sample comes from a study of OX40 agonist ivuxolimab in advanced cancers. Method: immunoSEQ multiplex PCR; TCRdb's copy keeps in-frame clones and lacks some. The table lists roughly 30,000 clones, around nine tenths of them singletons. Trimming shortened V by 0 bases and J by 3 bases, and 9 bases separated the two germline ends. In germline, CDR1 is SGHRS, CDR2 YFSETQ. This CDR3 has 14 residues. The sample was CD4+ or CD8+ T cells sorted from blood, taken in a trial of the OX40 agonist ivuxolimab. This receptor was taken from an adult with an advanced solid tumor such as melanoma, head and neck, liver or kidney cancer. The chain links TRBV5-1 to TRBJ2-5; the D gene is possibly TRBD1 (6 bases). CDR3 nucleotides: TGCGCCAGCAGCTTGGTTGGGACAAAAGAGACCCAGTACTTC. This sequence encodes CASSLVGTKETQYF.